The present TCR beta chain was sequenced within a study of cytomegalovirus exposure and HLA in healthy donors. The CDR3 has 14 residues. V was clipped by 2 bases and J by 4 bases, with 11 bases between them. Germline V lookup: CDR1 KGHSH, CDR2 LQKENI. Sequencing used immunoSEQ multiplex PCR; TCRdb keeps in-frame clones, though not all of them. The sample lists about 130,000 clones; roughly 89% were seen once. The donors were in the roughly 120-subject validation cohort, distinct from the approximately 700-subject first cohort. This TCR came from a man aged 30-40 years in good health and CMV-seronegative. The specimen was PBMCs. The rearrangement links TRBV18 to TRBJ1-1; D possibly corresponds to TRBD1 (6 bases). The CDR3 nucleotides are TGTGCCAGCTCACCAAGGAGGGGGGGCACTGAAGCTTTCTTT. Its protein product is CASSPRRGGTEAFF.